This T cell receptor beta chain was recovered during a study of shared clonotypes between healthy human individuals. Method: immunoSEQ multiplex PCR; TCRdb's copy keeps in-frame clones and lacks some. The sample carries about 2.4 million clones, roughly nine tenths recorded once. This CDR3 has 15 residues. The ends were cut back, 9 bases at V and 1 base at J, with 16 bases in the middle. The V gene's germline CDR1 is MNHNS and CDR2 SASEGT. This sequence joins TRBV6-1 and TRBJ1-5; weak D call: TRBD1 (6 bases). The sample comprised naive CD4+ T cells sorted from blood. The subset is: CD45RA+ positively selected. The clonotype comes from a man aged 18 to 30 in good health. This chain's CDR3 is CASQGGGGSNQPQHF. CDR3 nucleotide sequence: TGTGCCAGTCAGGGAGGGGGGGGAAGCAATCAGCCCCAGCATTTT.